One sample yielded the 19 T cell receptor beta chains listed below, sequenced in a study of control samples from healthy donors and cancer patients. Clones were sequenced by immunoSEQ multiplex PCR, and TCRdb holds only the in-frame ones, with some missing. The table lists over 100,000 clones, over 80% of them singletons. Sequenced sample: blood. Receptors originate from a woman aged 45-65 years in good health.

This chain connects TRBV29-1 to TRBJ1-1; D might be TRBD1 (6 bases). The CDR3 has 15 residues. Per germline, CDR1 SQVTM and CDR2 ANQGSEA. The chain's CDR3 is CGSGGGTTSYTEAFF. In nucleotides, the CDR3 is TGCGGAAGTGGAGGGGGGACGACCTCATACACTGAAGCTTTCTTT.

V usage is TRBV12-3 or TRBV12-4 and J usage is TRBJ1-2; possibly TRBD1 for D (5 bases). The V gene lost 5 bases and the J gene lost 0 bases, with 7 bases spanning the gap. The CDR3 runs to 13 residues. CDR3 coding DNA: TGTGCCAGCAGTAACAGGCCTAACTATGGCTACACCTTC. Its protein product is CASSNRPNYGYTF.

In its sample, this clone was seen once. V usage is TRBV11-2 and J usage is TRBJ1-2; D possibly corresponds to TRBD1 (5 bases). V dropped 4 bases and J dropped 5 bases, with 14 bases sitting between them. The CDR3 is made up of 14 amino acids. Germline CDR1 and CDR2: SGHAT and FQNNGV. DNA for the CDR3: TGTGCCAGCAGCTCCATCGGGGGGGAATATGGCTACACCTTC. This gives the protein CASSSIGGEYGYTF.

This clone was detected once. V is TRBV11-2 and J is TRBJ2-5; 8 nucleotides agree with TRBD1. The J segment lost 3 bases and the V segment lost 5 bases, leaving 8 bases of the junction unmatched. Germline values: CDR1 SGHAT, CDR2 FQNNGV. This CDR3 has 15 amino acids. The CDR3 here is CASSPRLQGEETQYF. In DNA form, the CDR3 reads TGTGCCAGCAGCCCACGGCTACAGGGGGAAGAGACCCAGTACTTC.

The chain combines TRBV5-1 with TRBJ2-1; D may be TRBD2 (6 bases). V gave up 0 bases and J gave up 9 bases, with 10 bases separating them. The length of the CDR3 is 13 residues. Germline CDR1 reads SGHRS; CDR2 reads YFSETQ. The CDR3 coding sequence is TGCGCCAGCAGCTTGGGACTAGGCTCTGAGCAGTTCTTC. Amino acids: CASSLGLGSEQFF.

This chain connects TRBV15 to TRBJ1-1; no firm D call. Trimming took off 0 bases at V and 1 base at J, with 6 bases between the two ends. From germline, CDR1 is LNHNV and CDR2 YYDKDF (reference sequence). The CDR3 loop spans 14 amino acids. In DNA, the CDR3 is TGTGCCACCAGCAGAGATCCGGGGAACACTGAAGCTTTCTTT. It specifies CATSRDPGNTEAFF.

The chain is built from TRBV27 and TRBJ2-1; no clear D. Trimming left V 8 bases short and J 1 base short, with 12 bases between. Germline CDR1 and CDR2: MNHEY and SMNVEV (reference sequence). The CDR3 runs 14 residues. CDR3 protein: CASHTRSSYNEQFF. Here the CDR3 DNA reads TGTGCCAGCCATACGCGGTCTTCCTACAATGAGCAGTTCTTC.

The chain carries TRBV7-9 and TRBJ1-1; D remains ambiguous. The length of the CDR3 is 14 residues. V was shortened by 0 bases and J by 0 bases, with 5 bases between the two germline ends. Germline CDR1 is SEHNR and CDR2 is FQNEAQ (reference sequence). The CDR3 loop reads CASSLASMNTEAFF. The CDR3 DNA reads TGTGCCAGCAGCTTAGCGTCTATGAACACTGAAGCTTTCTTT.

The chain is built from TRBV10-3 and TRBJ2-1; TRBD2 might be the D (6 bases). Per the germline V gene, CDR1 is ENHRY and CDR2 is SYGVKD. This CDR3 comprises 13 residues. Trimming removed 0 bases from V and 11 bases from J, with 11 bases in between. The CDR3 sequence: CAISESGTDQQFF. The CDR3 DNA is TGTGCCATCAGTGAGTCTGGGACTGATCAGCAGTTCTTC.

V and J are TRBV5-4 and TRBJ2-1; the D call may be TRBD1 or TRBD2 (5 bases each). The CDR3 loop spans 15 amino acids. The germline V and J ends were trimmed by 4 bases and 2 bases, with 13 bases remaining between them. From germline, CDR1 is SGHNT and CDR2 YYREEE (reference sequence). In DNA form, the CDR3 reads TGTGCCAGCAGCCGTCGGGACCCAACCTACAATGAGCAGTTCTTC. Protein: CASSRRDPTYNEQFF.

The CDR3 reads CASSCPGTGGDEQYF. The CDR3 nucleotides are TGTGCCAGCAGTTGTCCCGGGACAGGGGGAGACGAGCAGTACTTC. The chain is built from TRBV6-7 and TRBJ2-7, with 11 bases lining up with TRBD1. TRBV6-7 belongs to the ORF category, with a function that is uncertain. The CDR3 is 15 amino acids. The junction had 7 bases not matched to a gene; V was cut back by 4 bases and J by 5 bases.

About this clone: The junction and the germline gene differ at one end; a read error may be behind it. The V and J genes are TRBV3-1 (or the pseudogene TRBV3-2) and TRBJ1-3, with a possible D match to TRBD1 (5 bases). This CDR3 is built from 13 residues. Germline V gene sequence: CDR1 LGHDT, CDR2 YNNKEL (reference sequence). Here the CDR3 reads CASSQGQGNTIYF. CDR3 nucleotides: TGTGCCAGCAGTCAAGGACAAGGAAACACCATATATTTT.

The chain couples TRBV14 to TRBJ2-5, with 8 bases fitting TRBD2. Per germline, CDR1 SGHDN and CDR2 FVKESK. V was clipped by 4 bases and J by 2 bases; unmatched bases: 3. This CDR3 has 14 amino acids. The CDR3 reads CASSLGLAQETQYF. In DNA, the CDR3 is TGTGCCAGCAGCCTCGGACTAGCTCAAGAGACCCAGTACTTC.

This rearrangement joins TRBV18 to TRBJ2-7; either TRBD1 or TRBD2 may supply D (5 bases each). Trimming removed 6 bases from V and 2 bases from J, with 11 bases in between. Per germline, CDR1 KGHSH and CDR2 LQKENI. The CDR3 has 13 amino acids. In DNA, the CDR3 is TGTGCCAGCTCCGGGGCGGTAACCTACGAGCAGTACTTC. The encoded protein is CASSGAVTYEQYF. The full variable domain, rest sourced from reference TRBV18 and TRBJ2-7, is NAGVMQNPRHLVRRRGQEARLRCSPMKGHSHVYWYRQLPEEGLKFMVYLQKENIIDESGMPKERFSAEFPKEGPSILRIQQVVRGDSAAYFCASSGAVTYEQYFGPGTRLTVT.

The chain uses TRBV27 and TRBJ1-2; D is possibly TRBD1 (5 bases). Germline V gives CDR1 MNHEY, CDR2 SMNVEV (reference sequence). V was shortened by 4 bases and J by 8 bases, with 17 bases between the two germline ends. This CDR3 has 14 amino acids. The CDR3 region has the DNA TGTGCCAGCAGTTCTCCCGGTAGGGGTGAAGGCTACACCTTC. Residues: CASSSPGRGEGYTF.

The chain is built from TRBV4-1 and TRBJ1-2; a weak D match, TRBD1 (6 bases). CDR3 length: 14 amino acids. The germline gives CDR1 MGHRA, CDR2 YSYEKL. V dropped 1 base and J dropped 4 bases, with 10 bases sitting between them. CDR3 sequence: CASSQAQGIYGYTF. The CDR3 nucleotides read TGCGCCAGCAGCCAAGCACAGGGAATCTATGGCTACACCTTC.

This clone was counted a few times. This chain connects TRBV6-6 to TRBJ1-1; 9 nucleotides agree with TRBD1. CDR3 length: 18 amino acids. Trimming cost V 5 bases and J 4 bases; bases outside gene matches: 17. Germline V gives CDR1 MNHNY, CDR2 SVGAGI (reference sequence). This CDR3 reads CASSRTSGTGIYVTEAFF. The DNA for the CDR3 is TGTGCCAGCAGTCGCACCTCCGGGACAGGGATATACGTCACTGAAGCTTTCTTT.

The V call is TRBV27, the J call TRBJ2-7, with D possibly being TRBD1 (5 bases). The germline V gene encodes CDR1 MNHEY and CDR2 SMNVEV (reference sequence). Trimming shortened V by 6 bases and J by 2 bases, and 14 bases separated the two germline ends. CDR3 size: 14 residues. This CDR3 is CASRRQTFTYEQYF. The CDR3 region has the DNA TGTGCCAGCAGAAGACAGACATTCACCTACGAGCAGTACTTC.

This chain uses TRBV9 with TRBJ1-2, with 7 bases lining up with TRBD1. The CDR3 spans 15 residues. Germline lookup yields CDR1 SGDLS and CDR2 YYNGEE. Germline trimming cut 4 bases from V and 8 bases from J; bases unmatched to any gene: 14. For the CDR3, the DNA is TGTGCCAGCAGCCCGCGACAGGGTTATACGGAGGGCTACACCTTC. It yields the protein CASSPRQGYTEGYTF.